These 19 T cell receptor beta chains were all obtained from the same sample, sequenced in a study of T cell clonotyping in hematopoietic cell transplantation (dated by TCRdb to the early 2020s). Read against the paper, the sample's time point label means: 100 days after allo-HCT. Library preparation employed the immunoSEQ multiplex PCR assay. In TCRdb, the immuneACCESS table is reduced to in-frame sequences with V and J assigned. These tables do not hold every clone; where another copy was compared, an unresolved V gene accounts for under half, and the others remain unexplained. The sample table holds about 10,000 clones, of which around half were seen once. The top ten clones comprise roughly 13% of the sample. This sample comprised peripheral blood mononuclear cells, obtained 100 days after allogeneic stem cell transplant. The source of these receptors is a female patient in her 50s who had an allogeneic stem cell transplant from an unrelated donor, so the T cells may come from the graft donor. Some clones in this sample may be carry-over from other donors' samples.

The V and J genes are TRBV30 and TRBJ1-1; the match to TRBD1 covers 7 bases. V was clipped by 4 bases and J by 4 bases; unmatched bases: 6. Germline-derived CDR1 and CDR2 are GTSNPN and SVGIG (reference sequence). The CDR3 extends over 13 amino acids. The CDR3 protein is CAWNPQGITEAFF. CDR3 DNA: TGTGCCTGGAATCCACAGGGGATCACTGAAGCTTTCTTT.

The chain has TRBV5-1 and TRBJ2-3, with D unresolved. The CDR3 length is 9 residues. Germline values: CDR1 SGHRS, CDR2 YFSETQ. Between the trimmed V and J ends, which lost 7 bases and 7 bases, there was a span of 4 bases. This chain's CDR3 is CASENTQYF. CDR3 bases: TGCGCCAGCGAGAATACGCAGTATTTT.

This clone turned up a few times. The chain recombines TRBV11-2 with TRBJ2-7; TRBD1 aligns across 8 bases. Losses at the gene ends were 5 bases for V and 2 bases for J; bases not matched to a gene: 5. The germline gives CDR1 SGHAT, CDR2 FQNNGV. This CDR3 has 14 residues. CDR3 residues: CASSPRTGTYEQYF. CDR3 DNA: TGTGCCAGCAGCCCCCGGACAGGGACCTACGAGCAGTACTTC.

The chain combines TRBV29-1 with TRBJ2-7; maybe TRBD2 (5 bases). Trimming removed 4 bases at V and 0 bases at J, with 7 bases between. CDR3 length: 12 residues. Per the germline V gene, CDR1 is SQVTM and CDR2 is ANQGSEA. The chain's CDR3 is CSVAGFSYEQYF. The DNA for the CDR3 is TGCAGCGTTGCGGGGTTCTCCTACGAGCAGTACTTC.

CDR3 DNA: TGCGCCAGCAGCTCCGGACTAGCGGGATCCACAGATACGCAGTATTTT. Translating it yields CASSSGLAGSTDTQYF. The J gene is TRBJ2-3, the V gene TRBV5-1; 12 bases agree with TRBD2. CDR1 and CDR2 (germline): SGHRS, YFSETQ. Trimming took 3 bases from V and 2 from J; bases not matched to a gene: 4. CDR3 length: 16 residues.

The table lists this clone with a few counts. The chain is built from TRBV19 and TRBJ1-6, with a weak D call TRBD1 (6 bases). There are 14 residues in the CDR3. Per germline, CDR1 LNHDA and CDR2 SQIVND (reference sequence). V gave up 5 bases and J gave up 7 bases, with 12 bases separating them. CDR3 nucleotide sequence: TGTGCCAGTAGTCTCCAGGGGTCAAATTCACCCCTCCACTTT. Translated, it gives CASSLQGSNSPLHF. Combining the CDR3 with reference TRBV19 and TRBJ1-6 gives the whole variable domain DGGITQSPKYLFRKEGQNVTLSCEQNLNHDAMYWYRQDPGQGLRLIYYSQIVNDFQKGDIAEGYSVSREKKESFPLTVTSAQKNPTAFYLCASSLQGSNSPLHFGNGTRLTVT.

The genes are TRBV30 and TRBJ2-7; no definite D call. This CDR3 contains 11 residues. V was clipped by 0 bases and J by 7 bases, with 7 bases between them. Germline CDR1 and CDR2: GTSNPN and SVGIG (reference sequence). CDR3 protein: CAWSVKQEQYF. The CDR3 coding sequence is TGTGCCTGGAGTGTGAAACAGGAGCAGTACTTC. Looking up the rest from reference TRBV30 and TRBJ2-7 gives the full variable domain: SQTIHQWPATLVQPVGSPLSLECTVEGTSNPNLYWYRQAAGRGLQLLFYSVGIGQISSEVPQNLSASRPQDRQFILSSKKLLLSDSGFYLCAWSVKQEQYFGPGTRLTVT.

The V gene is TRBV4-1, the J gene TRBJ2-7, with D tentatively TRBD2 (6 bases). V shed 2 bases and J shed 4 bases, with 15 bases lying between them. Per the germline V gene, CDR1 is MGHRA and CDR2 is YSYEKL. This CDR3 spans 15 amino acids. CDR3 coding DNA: TGCGCCAGCAGCCAACTTGACGCGGCGGGGTACGAGCAGTACTTC. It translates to CASSQLDAAGYEQYF.

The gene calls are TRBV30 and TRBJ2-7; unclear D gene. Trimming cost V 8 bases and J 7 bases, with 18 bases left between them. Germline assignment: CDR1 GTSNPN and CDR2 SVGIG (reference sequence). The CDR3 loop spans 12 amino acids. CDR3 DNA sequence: TGTGCCGGAGCCAGGATGGGCATAGAGCAGTACTTC. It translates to CAGARMGIEQYF.

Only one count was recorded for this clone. The CDR3 region has the DNA TGTGCCATCAACGGACAGGGTTCGGGGGGCTACACCTTC. It yields the protein CAINGQGSGGYTF. This chain links TRBV10-3 with TRBJ1-2; 8 positions agree with TRBD1. Per the germline V gene, CDR1 is ENHRY and CDR2 is SYGVKD. V trimming: 7 bases; J trimming: 8 bases; junction bases outside the gene matches: 9. There are 13 residues in the CDR3.

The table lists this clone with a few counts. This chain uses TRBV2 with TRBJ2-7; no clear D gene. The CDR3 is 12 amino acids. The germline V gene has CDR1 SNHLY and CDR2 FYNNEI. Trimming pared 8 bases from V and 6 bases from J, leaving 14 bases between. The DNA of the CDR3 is TGTGCCAGCTGTAGTGCCCCCAGCGAGCAGTACTTC. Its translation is CASCSAPSEQYF.

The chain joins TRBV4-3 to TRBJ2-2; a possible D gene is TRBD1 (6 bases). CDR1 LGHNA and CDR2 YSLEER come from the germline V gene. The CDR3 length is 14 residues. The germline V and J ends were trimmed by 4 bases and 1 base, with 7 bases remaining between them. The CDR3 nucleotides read TGCGCCAGCAGCCTGACAGGGAACACCGGGGAGCTGTTTTTT. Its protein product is CASSLTGNTGELFF.

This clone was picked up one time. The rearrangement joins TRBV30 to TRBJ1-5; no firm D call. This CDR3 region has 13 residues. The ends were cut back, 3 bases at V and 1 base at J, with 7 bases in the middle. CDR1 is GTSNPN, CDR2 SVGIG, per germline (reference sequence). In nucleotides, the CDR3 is TGTGCCTGGAGCTGGGAAAGCAATCAGCCCCAGCATTTT. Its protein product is CAWSWESNQPQHF.

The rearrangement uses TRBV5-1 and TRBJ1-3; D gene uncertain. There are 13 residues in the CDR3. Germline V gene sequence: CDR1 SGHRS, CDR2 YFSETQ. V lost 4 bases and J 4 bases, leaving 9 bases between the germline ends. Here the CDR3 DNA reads TGCGCCAGCAGCAGGGAAACCGGAAACACCATATATTTT. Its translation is CASSRETGNTIYF.

The DNA of the CDR3 is TGTGCCAGCAGTTACGTGGCCCCCACCGGGGAGCTGTTTTTT. Translating gives CASSYVAPTGELFF. This chain connects TRBV6-5 to TRBJ2-2; D remains ambiguous. Germline V gene sequence: CDR1 MNHEY, CDR2 SVGAGI. Trimming took 2 bases from V and 4 from J, leaving 8 bases between them. The CDR3 covers 14 residues.

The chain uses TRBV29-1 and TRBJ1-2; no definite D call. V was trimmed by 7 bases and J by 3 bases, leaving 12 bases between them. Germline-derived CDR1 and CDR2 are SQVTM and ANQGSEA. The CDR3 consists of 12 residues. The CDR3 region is CSAEEGYYGYTF. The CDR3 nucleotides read TGCAGCGCTGAGGAAGGGTACTATGGCTACACCTTC.

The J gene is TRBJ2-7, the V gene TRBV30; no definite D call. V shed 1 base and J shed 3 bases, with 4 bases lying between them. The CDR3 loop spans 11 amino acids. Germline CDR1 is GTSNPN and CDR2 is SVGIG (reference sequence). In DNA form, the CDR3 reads TGTGCCTGGAGTGACAACTACGAGCAGTACTTC. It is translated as CAWSDNYEQYF. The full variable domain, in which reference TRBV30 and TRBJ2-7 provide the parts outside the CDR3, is SQTIHQWPATLVQPVGSPLSLECTVEGTSNPNLYWYRQAAGRGLQLLFYSVGIGQISSEVPQNLSASRPQDRQFILSSKKLLLSDSGFYLCAWSDNYEQYFGPGTRLTVT.

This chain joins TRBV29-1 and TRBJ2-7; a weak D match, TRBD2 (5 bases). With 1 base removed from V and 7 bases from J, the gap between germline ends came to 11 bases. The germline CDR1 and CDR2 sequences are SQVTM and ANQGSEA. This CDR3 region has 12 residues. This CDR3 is CSVEVRTREQYF. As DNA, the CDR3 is TGCAGCGTTGAAGTCCGCACTAGGGAGCAGTACTTC.

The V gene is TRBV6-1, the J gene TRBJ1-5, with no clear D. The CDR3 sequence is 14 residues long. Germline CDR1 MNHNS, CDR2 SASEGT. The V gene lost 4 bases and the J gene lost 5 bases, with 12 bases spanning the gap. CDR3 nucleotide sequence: TGTGCCAGCAGTGCCCGTGCGAGGGATCAGCCCCAGCATTTT. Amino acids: CASSARARDQPQHF.